This is a list of T cell receptor beta chains from one sample in a study of regulatory T cells in long-lasting Graves disease. TCRdb used MiXCR to reprocess the multiplex PCR reads, holding one entry per CDR3 protein. The table shows about 400,000 distinct CDR3 sequences, with roughly 16% occurring only once. The material was peripheral blood mononuclear cells (PBMCs), obtained at new diagnosis, from a patient treated with antithyroid drugs. These receptors were taken from a female donor with Graves disease. CDR3s include the opening cysteine and the closing phenylalanine or tryptophan. The D gene is left open where the match is weak. The size of a clone is reported for some rows only, either as once, few or many, or as a class for expanded clones.

v_call: TRBV6-9; d_call: TRBD1; clone_size: many; j_call: TRBJ1-2; cdr3_length: 13; cdr3_nt: TGTGCCAGCAGTTACCCTACAGGGGTTGGCTACACCTTC; cdr3_aa: CASSYPTGVGYTF
v_call: TRBV6-1; d_call: -; clone_size: many; j_call: TRBJ2-2; cdr3_length: 15; cdr3_nt: TGTGCCAGCAGCCTAGACAGCCCGAACACCGGGGAGCTGTTTTTT; cdr3_aa: CASSLDSPNTGELFF
v_call: TRBV4-1; d_call: -; clone_size: -; j_call: TRBJ1-1; cdr3_length: 12; cdr3_nt: TGCGCCAGCAGCCAACCAGGGACTGAAGCTTTCTTT; cdr3_aa: CASSQPGTEAFF
v_call: TRBV19; d_call: -; clone_size: few; j_call: TRBJ2-7; cdr3_length: 14; cdr3_nt: TGTGCCAGTAGTTCTTCACCCTCCTCCTACGAGCAGTACTTC; cdr3_aa: CASSSSPSSYEQYF
v_call: TRBV7-2; d_call: -; clone_size: -; j_call: TRBJ2-7; cdr3_length: 15; cdr3_nt: TGTGCCAGCAGCTTAGACGGGATGCGGGTTTACGAGCAGTACTTC; cdr3_aa: CASSLDGMRVYEQYF
v_call: TRBV29-1; d_call: TRBD2; clone_size: once; j_call: TRBJ2-5; cdr3_length: 18; cdr3_nt: TGCAGCGTTGAAGATCTGGGGCTAGCGGGACTACTCCAAGAGACCCAGTACTTC; cdr3_aa: CSVEDLGLAGLLQETQYF
v_call: TRBV20-1; d_call: -; clone_size: -; j_call: TRBJ2-5; cdr3_length: 16; cdr3_nt: TGCAGTGCTAGCCCCAGGAGTCGGGATAGGTTAGAGACCCAGTACTTC; cdr3_aa: CSASPRSRDRLETQYF
v_call: TRBV6-1; d_call: -; clone_size: many; j_call: TRBJ1-3; cdr3_length: 15; cdr3_nt: TGTGCCAGCAGTGAAATGACAGGCTCTGGAAACACCATATATTTT; cdr3_aa: CASSEMTGSGNTIYF
v_call: TRBV2; d_call: -; clone_size: many; j_call: TRBJ1-1; cdr3_length: 16; cdr3_nt: TGTGCCAGCAGTGAAGGTTGGGGACAAGGTAACACTGAAGCTTTCTTT; cdr3_aa: CASSEGWGQGNTEAFF
v_call: TRBV12-3/TRBV12-4; d_call: -; clone_size: -; j_call: TRBJ2-7; cdr3_length: 13; cdr3_nt: TGTGCCAGCAGTTTCACGGTGGAGGACGAGCAGTACTTC; cdr3_aa: CASSFTVEDEQYF
v_call: TRBV4-1; d_call: -; clone_size: -; j_call: TRBJ2-3; cdr3_length: 15; cdr3_nt: TGCGCCAGCAGCCGCCGCTGGGACAGCACAGATACGCAGTATTTT; cdr3_aa: CASSRRWDSTDTQYF
v_call: TRBV9; d_call: -; clone_size: many; j_call: TRBJ1-4; cdr3_length: 17; cdr3_nt: TGTGCCAGCAGCGTAGCCGCCTCCCCGGGGGCTAATGAAAAACTGTTTTTT; cdr3_aa: CASSVAASPGANEKLFF
v_call: TRBV28; d_call: -; clone_size: -; j_call: TRBJ2-7; cdr3_length: 16; cdr3_nt: TGTGCCAGCAGTTACTCCGGGACACAAAATCTCTACGAGCAGTACTTC; cdr3_aa: CASSYSGTQNLYEQYF
v_call: TRBV12-3/TRBV12-4; d_call: -; clone_size: many; j_call: TRBJ2-3; cdr3_length: 14; cdr3_nt: TGTGCCAGCAGTTTACAGGGGTTCACAGATACGCAGTATTTT; cdr3_aa: CASSLQGFTDTQYF
v_call: TRBV6-5; d_call: TRBD1; clone_size: many; j_call: TRBJ1-6; cdr3_length: 15; cdr3_nt: TGTGCCAGCAGTTACTCCGGGACAGGGTCCTCACCCCTCCACTTT; cdr3_aa: CASSYSGTGSSPLHF
v_call: TRBV7-3; d_call: -; clone_size: few; j_call: TRBJ1-4; cdr3_length: 13; cdr3_nt: TGTGCCAGCAGCTCCGGGCCTAATGAAAAACTGTTTTTT; cdr3_aa: CASSSGPNEKLFF
v_call: TRBV6-5; d_call: -; clone_size: -; j_call: TRBJ2-1; cdr3_length: 16; cdr3_nt: TGTGCCAGCAGTTACTCGCAGGGAATCCCCGACAATGAGCAGTTCTTC; cdr3_aa: CASSYSQGIPDNEQFF
v_call: TRBV29-1; d_call: -; clone_size: -; j_call: TRBJ1-1; cdr3_length: 14; cdr3_nt: TGCAGCGTTGAAGGGGCAGATGGGTACACTGAAGCTTTCTTT; cdr3_aa: CSVEGADGYTEAFF
v_call: TRBV29-1; d_call: TRBD1; clone_size: many; j_call: TRBJ2-4; cdr3_length: 14; cdr3_nt: TGCAGCGTGGGGACAGGAGTAGCCAAAAACATTCAGTACTTC; cdr3_aa: CSVGTGVAKNIQYF
v_call: TRBV6-1; d_call: TRBD1; clone_size: many; j_call: TRBJ1-2; cdr3_length: 13; cdr3_nt: TGTGCCAGCAACCTGGGGACAGCTGATGGCTACACCTTC; cdr3_aa: CASNLGTADGYTF
v_call: TRBV20-1; d_call: -; clone_size: -; j_call: TRBJ1-2; cdr3_length: 13; cdr3_nt: TGCAATGCCCCCGCCCCAAATAACTATGGCTACACCTTC; cdr3_aa: CNAPAPNNYGYTF
v_call: TRBV6-1; d_call: -; clone_size: -; j_call: TRBJ1-1; cdr3_length: 16; cdr3_nt: TGTGCCAGCAGTGTTCCTAGGGGGGTTATGAACACTGAAGCTTTCTTT; cdr3_aa: CASSVPRGVMNTEAFF
v_call: TRBV19; d_call: -; clone_size: -; j_call: TRBJ1-5; cdr3_length: 15; cdr3_nt: TGTGCCAGTAGTATATTTGAAGGAGCTGGTCAGCCCCAGCATTTT; cdr3_aa: CASSIFEGAGQPQHF
v_call: TRBV11-3; d_call: -; clone_size: many; j_call: TRBJ2-1; cdr3_length: 13; cdr3_nt: TGTGCCAGCAGCTTAGGTGAGAAAAATGAGCAGTTCTTC; cdr3_aa: CASSLGEKNEQFF
v_call: TRBV12-3/TRBV12-4; d_call: -; clone_size: many; j_call: TRBJ1-5; cdr3_length: 14; cdr3_nt: TGTGCCAGCAGTTTTCAGAGGGGCAATCAGCCCCAGCATTTT; cdr3_aa: CASSFQRGNQPQHF
v_call: TRBV20-1; d_call: -; clone_size: many; j_call: TRBJ1-2; cdr3_length: 13; cdr3_nt: TGCAGTGCACCCTGGACAGCTAACTATGGCTACACCTTC; cdr3_aa: CSAPWTANYGYTF
v_call: TRBV13; d_call: -; clone_size: many; j_call: TRBJ1-2; cdr3_length: 15; cdr3_nt: TGTGCCAGCAGCCTCGGCAGACTCCCTAACTATGGCTACACCTTC; cdr3_aa: CASSLGRLPNYGYTF
v_call: TRBV5-5; d_call: TRBD2; clone_size: many; j_call: TRBJ2-1; cdr3_length: 19; cdr3_nt: TGTGCCAGCAGCACCCCGGGACTAGCGTACATTAACTCCTACAATGAGCAGTTCTTC; cdr3_aa: CASSTPGLAYINSYNEQFF
v_call: TRBV20-1; d_call: -; clone_size: many; j_call: TRBJ1-6; cdr3_length: 16; cdr3_nt: TGCAGTGCTAGATCTCGGGGGAGCTCCTATAATTCACCCCTCCACTTT; cdr3_aa: CSARSRGSSYNSPLHF
v_call: TRBV11-2; d_call: -; clone_size: many; j_call: TRBJ2-1; cdr3_length: 18; cdr3_nt: TGTGCCAGCAGCTTAGGGCCATCCGCGGGCGGGTCCTACAATGAGCAGTTCTTC; cdr3_aa: CASSLGPSAGGSYNEQFF
v_call: TRBV6-1; d_call: -; clone_size: few; j_call: TRBJ2-2; cdr3_length: 17; cdr3_nt: TGTGCCAGCACCACCGTAGGAGGCGACTGGAACACCGGGGAGCTGTTTTTT; cdr3_aa: CASTTVGGDWNTGELFF
v_call: TRBV30; d_call: TRBD1; clone_size: few; j_call: TRBJ1-2; cdr3_length: 14; cdr3_nt: TGTGCCTGGAGACCGCAGGGGGGGACCGATGGCTACACCTTC; cdr3_aa: CAWRPQGGTDGYTF
v_call: TRBV11-2; d_call: -; clone_size: few; j_call: TRBJ2-4; cdr3_length: 12; cdr3_nt: TGTGCCAGCAGCTTTCCGAAAAACATTCAGTACTTC; cdr3_aa: CASSFPKNIQYF
v_call: TRBV3-1; d_call: -; clone_size: many; j_call: TRBJ2-7; cdr3_length: 17; cdr3_nt: TGTGCCAGCAGCCAAGTACAGATGGGGGCGACATCCCACGAGCAGTACTTC; cdr3_aa: CASSQVQMGATSHEQYF
v_call: TRBV7-2; d_call: TRBD2; clone_size: few; j_call: TRBJ2-5; cdr3_length: 19; cdr3_nt: TGTGCCAGCAGCTTATTTGGGCGGTGGACTAGCGGGGTAAAAGAGACCCAGTACTTC; cdr3_aa: CASSLFGRWTSGVKETQYF
v_call: TRBV27; d_call: TRBD1; clone_size: many; j_call: TRBJ2-7; cdr3_length: 15; cdr3_nt: TGTGCCAGCAGTTTTAGGGGGACAGACTCCTACGAGCAGTACTTC; cdr3_aa: CASSFRGTDSYEQYF
v_call: TRBV5-1; d_call: TRBD1; clone_size: -; j_call: TRBJ2-6; cdr3_length: 18; cdr3_nt: TGCGCCAGCAGTGGATACGGGACAGGGGTTTCTGGGGCCAACGTCCTGACTTTC; cdr3_aa: CASSGYGTGVSGANVLTF
v_call: TRBV7-9; d_call: TRBD1; clone_size: few; j_call: TRBJ1-2; cdr3_length: 15; cdr3_nt: TGTGCCAGCAGCCCATCGACAGGGGCGGCCTATGGCTACACCTTC; cdr3_aa: CASSPSTGAAYGYTF
v_call: TRBV4-1; d_call: -; clone_size: many; j_call: TRBJ1-4; cdr3_length: 13; cdr3_nt: TGCGCCACCGGCCCGGCAACTAATGAAAAACTGTTTTTT; cdr3_aa: CATGPATNEKLFF
v_call: TRBV7-2; d_call: TRBD2; clone_size: -; j_call: TRBJ2-3; cdr3_length: 19; cdr3_nt: TGTGCCAGCAGCACCCCAGGGGGCATTCTAGCGGGGGTCACAGATACGCAGTATTTT; cdr3_aa: CASSTPGGILAGVTDTQYF